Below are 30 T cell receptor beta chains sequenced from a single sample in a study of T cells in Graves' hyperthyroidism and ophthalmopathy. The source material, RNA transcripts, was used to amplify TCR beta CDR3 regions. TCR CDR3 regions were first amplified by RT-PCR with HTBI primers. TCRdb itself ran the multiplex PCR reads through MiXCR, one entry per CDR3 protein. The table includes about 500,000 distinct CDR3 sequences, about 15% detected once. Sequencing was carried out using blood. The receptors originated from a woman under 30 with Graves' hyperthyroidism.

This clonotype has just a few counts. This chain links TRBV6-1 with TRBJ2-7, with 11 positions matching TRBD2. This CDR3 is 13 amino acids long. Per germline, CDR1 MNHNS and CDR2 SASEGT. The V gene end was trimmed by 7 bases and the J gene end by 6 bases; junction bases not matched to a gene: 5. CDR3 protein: CASMLAGGAEQYF. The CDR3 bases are TGTGCCAGCATGCTAGCGGGAGGCGCCGAGCAGTACTTC.

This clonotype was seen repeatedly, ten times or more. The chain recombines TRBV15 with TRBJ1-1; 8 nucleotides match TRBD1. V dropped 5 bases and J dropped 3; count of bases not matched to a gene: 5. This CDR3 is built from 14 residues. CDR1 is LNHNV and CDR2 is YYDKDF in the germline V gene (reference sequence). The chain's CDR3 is CATSLIQGDTEAFF. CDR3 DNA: TGTGCCACCAGCTTGATACAGGGGGACACTGAAGCTTTCTTT.

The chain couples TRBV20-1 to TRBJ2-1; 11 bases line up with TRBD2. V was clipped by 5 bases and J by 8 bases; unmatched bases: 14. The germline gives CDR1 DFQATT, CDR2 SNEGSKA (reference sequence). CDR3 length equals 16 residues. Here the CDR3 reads CSASITTSGRTHEQFF. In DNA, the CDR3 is TGCAGTGCTTCTATTACAACTAGCGGGAGAACGCATGAGCAGTTCTTC.

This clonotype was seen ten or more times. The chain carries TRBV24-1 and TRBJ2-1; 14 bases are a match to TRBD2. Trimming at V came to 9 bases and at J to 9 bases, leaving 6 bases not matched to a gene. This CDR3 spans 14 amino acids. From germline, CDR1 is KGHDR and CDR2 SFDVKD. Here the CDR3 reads CATEGLAGVGEQFF. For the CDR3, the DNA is TGTGCCACCGAGGGACTAGCGGGAGTCGGTGAGCAGTTCTTC.

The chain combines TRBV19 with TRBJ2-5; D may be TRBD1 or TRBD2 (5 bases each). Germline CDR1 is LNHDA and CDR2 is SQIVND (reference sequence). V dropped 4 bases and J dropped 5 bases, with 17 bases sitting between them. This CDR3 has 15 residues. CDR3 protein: CASSTRDHGWETQYF. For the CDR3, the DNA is TGTGCCAGTAGTACTAGGGACCACGGGTGGGAGACCCAGTACTTC.

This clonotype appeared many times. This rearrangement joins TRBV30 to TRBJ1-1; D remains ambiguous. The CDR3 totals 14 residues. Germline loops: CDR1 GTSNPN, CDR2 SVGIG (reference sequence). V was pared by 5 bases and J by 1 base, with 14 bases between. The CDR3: CAWGRRWKNTEAFF. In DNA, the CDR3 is TGTGCCTGGGGGAGAAGATGGAAGAACACTGAAGCTTTCTTT.

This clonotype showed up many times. The CDR3 nucleotides are TGTGCCACCGGACACGAAGCTTTCTTT. It codes for CATGHEAFF. The chain uses TRBV6-1 and TRBJ1-1; D may be TRBD1 (5 bases). The CDR3 covers 9 residues. Trimming took off 10 bases at V and 8 bases at J, with 8 bases between the two ends. From germline, CDR1 is MNHNS and CDR2 SASEGT.

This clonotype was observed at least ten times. The CDR3 loop reads CASSQGVYEQYV. The CDR3 bases are TGTGCCAGCAGCCAGGGAGTCTACGAGCAGTACGTC. This chain joins TRBV3-1 and TRBJ2-7, with D possibly TRBD2 on 5 matching bases. The CDR3 consists of 12 residues. V was trimmed by 3 bases and J by 3 bases, leaving 6 bases between them. Germline CDR1 LGHDT, CDR2 YNNKEL (reference sequence).

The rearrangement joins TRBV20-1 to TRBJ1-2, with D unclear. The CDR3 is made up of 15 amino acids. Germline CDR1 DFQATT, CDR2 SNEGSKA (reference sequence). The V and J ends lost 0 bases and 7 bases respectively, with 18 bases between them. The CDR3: CSARDEARRFGGYTF. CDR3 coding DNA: TGCAGTGCTAGAGATGAGGCCCGCCGATTTGGTGGCTACACCTTC.

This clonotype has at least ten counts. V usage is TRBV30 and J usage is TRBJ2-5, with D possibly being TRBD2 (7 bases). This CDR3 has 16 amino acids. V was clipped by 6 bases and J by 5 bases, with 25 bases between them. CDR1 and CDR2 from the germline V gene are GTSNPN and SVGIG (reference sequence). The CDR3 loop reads CACLKGGRVFGETQYF. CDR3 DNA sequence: TGTGCCTGCCTGAAGGGGGGGAGGGTTTTCGGGGAGACCCAGTACTTC.

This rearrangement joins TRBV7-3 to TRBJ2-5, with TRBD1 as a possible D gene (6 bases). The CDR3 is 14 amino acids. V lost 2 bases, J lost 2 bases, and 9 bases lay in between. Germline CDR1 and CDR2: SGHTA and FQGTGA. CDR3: CASSLLGTQETQYF. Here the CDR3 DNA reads TGTGCCAGCAGCTTACTAGGGACACAAGAGACCCAGTACTTC.

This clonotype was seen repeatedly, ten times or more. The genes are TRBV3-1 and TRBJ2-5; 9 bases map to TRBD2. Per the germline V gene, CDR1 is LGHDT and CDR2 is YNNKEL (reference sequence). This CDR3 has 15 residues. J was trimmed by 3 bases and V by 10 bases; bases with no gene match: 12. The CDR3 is CATREGLATKETQYF. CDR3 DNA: TGTGCCACTAGAGAAGGACTAGCGACTAAAGAGACCCAGTACTTC.

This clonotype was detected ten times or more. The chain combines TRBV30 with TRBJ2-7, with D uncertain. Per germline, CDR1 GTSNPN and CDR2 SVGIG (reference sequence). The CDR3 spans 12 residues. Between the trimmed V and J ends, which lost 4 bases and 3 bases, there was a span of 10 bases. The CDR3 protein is CAWIPTNYEQYF. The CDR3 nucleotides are TGTGCCTGGATCCCCACAAACTACGAGCAGTACTTC.

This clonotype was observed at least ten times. The CDR3 here is CASQDSYEQYF. For the CDR3, the DNA is TGTGCCAGCCAGGACTCCTACGAGCAGTACTTC. This sequence joins TRBV6-1 and TRBJ2-7; D not certain. This CDR3 has 11 residues. Germline V CDR1 and CDR2: MNHNS, SASEGT. V was shortened by 8 bases and J by 0 bases, with 5 bases between the two germline ends.

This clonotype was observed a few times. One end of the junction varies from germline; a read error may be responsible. CDR3 in amino acids: CTSSPLAGSRDTQYF. CDR3 DNA: TGTACCAGCAGCCCACTAGCGGGGAGTAGAGATACGCAGTATTTT. The chain has TRBV11-2 and TRBJ2-3, with 10 bases identical to TRBD2. This CDR3 comprises 15 residues. Germline V gene data show CDR1 as SGHAT and CDR2 as FQNNGV.

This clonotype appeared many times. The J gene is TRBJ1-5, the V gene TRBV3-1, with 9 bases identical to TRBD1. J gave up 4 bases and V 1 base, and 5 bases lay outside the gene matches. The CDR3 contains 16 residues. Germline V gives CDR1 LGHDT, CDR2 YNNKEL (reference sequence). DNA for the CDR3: TGTGCCAGCAGCCAAGGGGTGACAGGGGGAAATCAGCCCCAGCATTTT. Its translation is CASSQGVTGGNQPQHF.

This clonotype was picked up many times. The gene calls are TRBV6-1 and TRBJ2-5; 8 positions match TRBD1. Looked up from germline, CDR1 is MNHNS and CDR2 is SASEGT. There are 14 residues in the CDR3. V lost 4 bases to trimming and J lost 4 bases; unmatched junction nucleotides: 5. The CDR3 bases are TGTGCCAGCAGTGGACAGGGGTGGGGAGAGACCCAGTACTTC. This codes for CASSGQGWGETQYF.

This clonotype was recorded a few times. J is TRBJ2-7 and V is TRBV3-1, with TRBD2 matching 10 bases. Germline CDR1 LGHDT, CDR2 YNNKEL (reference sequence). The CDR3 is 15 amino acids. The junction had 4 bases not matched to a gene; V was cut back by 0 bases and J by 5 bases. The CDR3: CASSQEGLAGDEQYV. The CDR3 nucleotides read TGTGCCAGCAGCCAAGAAGGCCTAGCGGGAGACGAGCAGTACGTC.

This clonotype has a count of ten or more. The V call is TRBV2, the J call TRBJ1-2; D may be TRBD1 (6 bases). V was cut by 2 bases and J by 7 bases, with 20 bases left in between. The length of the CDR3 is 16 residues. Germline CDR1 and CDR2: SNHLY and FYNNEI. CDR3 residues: CASSESFLTGLSGYTF. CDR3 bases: TGTGCCAGCAGTGAATCCTTCCTAACAGGGTTAAGTGGCTACACCTTC. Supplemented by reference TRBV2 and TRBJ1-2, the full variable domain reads EPEVTQTPSHQVTQMGQEVILRCVPISNHLYFYWYRQILGQKVEFLVSFYNNEISEKSEIFDDQFSVERPDGSNFTLKIRSTKLEDSAMYFCASSESFLTGLSGYTFGSGTRLTVV.

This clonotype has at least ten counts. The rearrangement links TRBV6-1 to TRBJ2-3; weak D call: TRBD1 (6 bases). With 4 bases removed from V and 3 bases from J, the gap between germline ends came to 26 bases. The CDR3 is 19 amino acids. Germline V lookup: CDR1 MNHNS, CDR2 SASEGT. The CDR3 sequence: CASSADRFDRGLTTDTQYF. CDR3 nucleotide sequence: TGTGCCAGCAGTGCTGACAGGTTTGATCGGGGTTTAACTACAGATACGCAGTATTTT.

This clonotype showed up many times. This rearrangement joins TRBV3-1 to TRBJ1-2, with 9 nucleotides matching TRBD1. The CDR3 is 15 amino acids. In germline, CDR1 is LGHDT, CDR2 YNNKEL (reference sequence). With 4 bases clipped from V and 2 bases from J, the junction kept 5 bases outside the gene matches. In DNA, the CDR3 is TGTGCCAGCAGCCTCGGGACAGGGTGGAACTATGGCTACACCTTC. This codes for CASSLGTGWNYGYTF.

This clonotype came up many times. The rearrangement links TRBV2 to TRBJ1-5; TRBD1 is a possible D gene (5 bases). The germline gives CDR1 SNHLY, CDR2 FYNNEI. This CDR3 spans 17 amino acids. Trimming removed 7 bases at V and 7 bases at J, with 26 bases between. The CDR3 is CASTLTSVAGSGQPQHF. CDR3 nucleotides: TGTGCCAGCACCCTTACATCCGTAGCAGGGTCCGGCCAGCCCCAGCATTTT.

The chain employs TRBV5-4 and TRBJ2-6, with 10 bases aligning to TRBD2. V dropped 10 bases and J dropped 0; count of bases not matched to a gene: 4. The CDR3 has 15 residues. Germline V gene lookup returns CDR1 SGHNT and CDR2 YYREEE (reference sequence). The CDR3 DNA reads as TGTGCCGAGACTAGCGGGCTCTCTGGGGCCAACGTCCTGACTTTC. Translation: CAETSGLSGANVLTF.

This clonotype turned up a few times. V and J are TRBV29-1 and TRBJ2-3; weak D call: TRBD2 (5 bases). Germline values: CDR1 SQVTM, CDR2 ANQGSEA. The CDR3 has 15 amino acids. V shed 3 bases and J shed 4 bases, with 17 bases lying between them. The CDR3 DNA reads TGCAGCGTTGAGGGTGGTGACTACGGGGCAGATACGCAGTATTTT. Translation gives CSVEGGDYGADTQYF.

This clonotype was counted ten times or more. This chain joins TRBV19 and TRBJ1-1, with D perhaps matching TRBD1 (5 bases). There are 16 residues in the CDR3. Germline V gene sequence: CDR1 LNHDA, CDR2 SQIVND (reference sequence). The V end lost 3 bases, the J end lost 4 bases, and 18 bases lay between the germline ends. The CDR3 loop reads CASSITGTGWSTEAFF. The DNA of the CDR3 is TGTGCCAGTAGTATTACGGGGACCGGATGGAGCACTGAAGCTTTCTTT.

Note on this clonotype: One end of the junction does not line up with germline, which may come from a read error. CDR3 amino acids: CASGFGFVNEQFF. The CDR3, as DNA: TGTGCCAGCGGTTTTGGGTTCGTCAATGAGCAGTTCTTC. This chain links TRBV12-3 or TRBV12-4 with TRBJ2-1; D gene ambiguous. The length of the CDR3 is 13 residues.

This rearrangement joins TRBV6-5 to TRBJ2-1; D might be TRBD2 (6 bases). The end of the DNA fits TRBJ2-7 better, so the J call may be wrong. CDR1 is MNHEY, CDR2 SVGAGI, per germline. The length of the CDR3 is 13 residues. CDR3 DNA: TGTGCCAGCAGTTACCGCGGGGCCGATGAGCAGTACGTC. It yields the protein CASSYRGADEQYV.

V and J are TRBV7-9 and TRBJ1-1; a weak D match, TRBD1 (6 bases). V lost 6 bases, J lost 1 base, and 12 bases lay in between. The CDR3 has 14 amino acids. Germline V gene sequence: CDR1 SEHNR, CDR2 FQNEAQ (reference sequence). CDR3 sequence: CASRVPGQNTEAFF. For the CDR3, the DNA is TGTGCCAGCAGGGTCCCGGGACAGAACACTGAAGCTTTCTTT.

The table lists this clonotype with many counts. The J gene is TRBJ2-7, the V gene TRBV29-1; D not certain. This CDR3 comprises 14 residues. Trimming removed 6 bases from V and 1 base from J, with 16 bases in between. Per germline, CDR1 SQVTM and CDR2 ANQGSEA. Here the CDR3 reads CSVLQDTSSYEQYF. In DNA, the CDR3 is TGCAGCGTACTCCAAGACACGTCTTCCTACGAGCAGTACTTC.

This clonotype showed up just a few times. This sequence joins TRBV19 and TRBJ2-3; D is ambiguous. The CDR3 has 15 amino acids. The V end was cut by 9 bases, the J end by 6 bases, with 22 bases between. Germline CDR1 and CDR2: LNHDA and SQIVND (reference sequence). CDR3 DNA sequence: TGTGCCAGCCGCCGGGCCGGCGAAGTCGGGGATACGCAGTATTTT. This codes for CASRRAGEVGDTQYF.